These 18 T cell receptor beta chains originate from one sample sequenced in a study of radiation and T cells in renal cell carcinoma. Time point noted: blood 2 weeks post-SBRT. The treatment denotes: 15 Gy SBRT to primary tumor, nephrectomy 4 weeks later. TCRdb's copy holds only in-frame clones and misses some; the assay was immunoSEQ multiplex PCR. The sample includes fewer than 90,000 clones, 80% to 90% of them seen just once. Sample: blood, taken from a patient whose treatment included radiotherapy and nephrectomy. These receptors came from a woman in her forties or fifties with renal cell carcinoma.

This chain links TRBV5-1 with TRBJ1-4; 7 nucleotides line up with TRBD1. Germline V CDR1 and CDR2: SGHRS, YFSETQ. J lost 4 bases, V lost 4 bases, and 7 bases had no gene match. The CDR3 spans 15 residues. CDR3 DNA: TGCGCCAGCAGCACAGGGGACAGCCTTAATGAAAAACTGTTTTTT. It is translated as CASSTGDSLNEKLFF.

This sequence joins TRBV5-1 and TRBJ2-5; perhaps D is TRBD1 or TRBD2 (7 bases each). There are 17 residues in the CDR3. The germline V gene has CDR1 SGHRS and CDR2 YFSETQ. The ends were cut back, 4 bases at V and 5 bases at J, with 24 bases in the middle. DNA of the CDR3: TGCGCCAGCAGCCCCCTCAGGGGGGAGGGTTTGTTGGAGACCCAGTACTTC. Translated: CASSPLRGEGLLETQYF.

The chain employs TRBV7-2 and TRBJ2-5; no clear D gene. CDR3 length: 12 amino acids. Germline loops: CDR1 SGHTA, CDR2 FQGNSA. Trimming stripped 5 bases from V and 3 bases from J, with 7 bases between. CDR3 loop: CASSRVEETQYF. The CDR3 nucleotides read TGTGCCAGCAGCAGAGTGGAAGAGACCCAGTACTTC.

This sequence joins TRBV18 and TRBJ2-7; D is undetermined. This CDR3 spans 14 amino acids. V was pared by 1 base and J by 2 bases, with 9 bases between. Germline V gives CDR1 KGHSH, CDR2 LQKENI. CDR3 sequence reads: CASSPRQAAYEQYF. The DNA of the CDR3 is TGTGCCAGCTCACCACGTCAGGCCGCCTACGAGCAGTACTTC.

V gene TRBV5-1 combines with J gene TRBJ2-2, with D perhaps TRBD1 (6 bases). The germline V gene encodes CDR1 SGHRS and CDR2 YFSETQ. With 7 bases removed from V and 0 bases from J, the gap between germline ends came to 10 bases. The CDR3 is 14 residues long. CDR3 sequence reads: CASLTGPNTGELFF. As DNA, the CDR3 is TGCGCCAGCCTGACAGGACCGAACACCGGGGAGCTGTTTTTT.

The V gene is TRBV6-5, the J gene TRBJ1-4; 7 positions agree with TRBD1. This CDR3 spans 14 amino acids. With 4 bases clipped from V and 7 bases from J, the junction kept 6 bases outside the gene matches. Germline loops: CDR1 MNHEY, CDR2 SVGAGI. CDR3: CASSLQGPVEKLFF. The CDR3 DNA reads TGTGCCAGCAGTTTACAGGGGCCTGTTGAAAAACTGTTTTTT.

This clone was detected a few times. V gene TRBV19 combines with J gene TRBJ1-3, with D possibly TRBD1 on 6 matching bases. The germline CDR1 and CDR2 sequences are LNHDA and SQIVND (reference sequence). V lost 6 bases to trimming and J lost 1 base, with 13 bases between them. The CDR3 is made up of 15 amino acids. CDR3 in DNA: TGTGCCAGTAGGTCCCGGGACACATCTGGAAACACCATATATTTT. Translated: CASRSRDTSGNTIYF.

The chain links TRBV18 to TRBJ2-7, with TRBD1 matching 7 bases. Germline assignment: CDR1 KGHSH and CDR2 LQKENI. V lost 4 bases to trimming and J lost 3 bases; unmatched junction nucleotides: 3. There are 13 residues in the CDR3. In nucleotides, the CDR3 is TGTGCCAGCTCACGCGACAGGGACTACGAGCAGTACTTC. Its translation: CASSRDRDYEQYF.

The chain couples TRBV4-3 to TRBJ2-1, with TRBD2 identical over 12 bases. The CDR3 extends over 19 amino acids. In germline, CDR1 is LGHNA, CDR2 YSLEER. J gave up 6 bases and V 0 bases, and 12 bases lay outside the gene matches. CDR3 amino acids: CASSQDRTIASGRANEQFF. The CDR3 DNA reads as TGCGCCAGCAGCCAAGATCGTACAATCGCTAGCGGGAGGGCCAATGAGCAGTTCTTC.

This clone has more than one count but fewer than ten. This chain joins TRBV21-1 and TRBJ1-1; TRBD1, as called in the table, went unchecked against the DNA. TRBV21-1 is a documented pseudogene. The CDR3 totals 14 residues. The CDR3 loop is CAHRPGQINTEAFF. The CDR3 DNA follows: TGTGCTCACAGACCGGGACAAATTAACACTGAAGCTTTCTTT.

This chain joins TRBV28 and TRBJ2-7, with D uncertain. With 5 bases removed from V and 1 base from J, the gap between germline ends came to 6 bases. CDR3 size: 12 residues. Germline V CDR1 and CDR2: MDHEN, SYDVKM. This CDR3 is CASSAASYEQYF. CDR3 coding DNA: TGTGCCAGCAGTGCCGCGTCCTACGAGCAGTACTTC. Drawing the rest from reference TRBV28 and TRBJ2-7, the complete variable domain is DVKVTQSSRYLVKRTGEKVFLECVQDMDHENMFWYRQDPGLGLRLIYFSYDVKMKEKGDIPEGYSVSREKKERFSLILESASTNQTSMYLCASSAASYEQYFGPGTRLTVT.

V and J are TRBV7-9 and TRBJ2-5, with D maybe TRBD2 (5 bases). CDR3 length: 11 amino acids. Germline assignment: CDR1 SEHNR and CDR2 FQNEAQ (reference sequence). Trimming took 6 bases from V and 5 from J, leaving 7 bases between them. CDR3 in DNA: TGTGCCAGCAGTACGGGGGAGACCCAGTACTTC. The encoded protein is CASSTGETQYF.

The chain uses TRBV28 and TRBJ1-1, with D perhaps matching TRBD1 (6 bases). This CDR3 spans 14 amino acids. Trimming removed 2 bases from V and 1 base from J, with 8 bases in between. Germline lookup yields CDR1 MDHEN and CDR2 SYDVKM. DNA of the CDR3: TGTGCCAGCAGTTTACGGACAGCGAACACTGAAGCTTTCTTT. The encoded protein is CASSLRTANTEAFF.

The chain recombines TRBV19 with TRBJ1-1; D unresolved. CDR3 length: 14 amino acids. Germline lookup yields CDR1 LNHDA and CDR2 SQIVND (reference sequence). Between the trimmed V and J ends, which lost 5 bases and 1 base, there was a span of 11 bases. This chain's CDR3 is CASSSVNENTEAFF. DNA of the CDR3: TGTGCCAGTAGTTCGGTCAACGAGAACACTGAAGCTTTCTTT.

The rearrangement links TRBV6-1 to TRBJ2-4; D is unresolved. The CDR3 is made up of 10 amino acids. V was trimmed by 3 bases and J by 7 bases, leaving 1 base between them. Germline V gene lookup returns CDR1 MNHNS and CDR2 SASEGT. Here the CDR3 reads CASSENIQYF. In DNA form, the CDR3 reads TGTGCCAGCAGTGAGAACATTCAGTACTTC.

The CDR3 DNA is TGTGCCAGCAGCCTTAGTACTGGGACAGACTATGGCTACACCTTC. Translated: CASSLSTGTDYGYTF. The V call is TRBV7-2, the J call TRBJ1-2; TRBD1 matches at 7 bases. Looked up from germline, CDR1 is SGHTA and CDR2 is FQGNSA. The CDR3 loop spans 15 amino acids. Unmatched junction bases numbered 9, after V lost 5 bases and J lost 3 bases.

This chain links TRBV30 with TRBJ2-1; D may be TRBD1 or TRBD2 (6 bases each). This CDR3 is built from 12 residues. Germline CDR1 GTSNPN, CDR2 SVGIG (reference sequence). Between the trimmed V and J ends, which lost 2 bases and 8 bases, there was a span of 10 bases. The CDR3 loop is CAWSPGGYEQFF. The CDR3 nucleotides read TGTGCCTGGAGTCCCGGGGGCTATGAGCAGTTCTTC.

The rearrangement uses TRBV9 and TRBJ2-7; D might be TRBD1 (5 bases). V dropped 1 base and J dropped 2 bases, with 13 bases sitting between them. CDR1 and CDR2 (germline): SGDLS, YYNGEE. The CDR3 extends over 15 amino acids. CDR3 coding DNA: TGTGCCAGCAGCGTAAGTCAGGGTATCCCCTACGAGCAGTACTTC. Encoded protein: CASSVSQGIPYEQYF.